This TCR beta chain was obtained from a study of blood T cells in healthy people across ages. As concerns this clonotype: The antigen remains undetermined.

There are 18 residues in the CDR3. The V gene lost 4 bases and the J gene lost 2 bases, with 18 bases spanning the gap. CDR1 and CDR2 from the germline V gene are MDHEN and SYDVKM. Every donor provided ten milliliters of peripheral blood. Findings and limits, study-wide: When one million T cells were used, diversity estimates were thought to be underestimates. Per million T cells, the diversity of TCR beta decreased roughly linearly as age advanced.

Through a sample-barcoded 5' primer and a J-beta primer mix, a second PCR was run for roughly 6 to 11 cycles. TCRdb re-derived calls from the 5' RACE reads in MiXCR, one entry per CDR3 protein. The sample gives roughly 800,000 distinct CDR3 sequences, 58% of which show up once; around 20% is in the top ten. The sequence came from a young man in good health. The J gene is TRBJ2-6, the V gene TRBV28; D call uncertain. Sequenced material: blood. CDR3 in DNA: TGTGCCAGCAGTTCCCCATGGGTGGATGGCACTGGGGCCAACGTCCTGACTTTC. Translating gives CASSSPWVDGTGANVLTF. The variable domain in full, completed from reference TRBV28 and TRBJ2-6, reads DVKVTQSSRYLVKRTGEKVFLECVQDMDHENMFWYRQDPGLGLRLIYFSYDVKMKEKGDIPEGYSVSREKKERFSLILESASTNQTSMYLCASSSPWVDGTGANVLTFGAGSRLTVL.